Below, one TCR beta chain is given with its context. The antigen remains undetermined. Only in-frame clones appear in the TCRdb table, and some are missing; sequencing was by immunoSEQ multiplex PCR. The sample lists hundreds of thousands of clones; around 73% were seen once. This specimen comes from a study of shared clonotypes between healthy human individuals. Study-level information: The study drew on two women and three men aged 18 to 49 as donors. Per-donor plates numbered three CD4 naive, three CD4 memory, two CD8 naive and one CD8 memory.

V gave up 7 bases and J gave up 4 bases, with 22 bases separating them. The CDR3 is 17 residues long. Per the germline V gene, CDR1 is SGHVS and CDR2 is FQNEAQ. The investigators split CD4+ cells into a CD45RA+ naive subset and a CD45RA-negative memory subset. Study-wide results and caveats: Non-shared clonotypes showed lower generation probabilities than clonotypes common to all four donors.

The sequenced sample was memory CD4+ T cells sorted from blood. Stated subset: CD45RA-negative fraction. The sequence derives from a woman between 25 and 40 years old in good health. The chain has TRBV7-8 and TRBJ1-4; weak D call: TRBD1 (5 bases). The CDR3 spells CASIKGDGAGINEKLFF. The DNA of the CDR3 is TGTGCCAGCATTAAAGGGGACGGGGCGGGAATTAATGAAAAACTGTTTTTT.